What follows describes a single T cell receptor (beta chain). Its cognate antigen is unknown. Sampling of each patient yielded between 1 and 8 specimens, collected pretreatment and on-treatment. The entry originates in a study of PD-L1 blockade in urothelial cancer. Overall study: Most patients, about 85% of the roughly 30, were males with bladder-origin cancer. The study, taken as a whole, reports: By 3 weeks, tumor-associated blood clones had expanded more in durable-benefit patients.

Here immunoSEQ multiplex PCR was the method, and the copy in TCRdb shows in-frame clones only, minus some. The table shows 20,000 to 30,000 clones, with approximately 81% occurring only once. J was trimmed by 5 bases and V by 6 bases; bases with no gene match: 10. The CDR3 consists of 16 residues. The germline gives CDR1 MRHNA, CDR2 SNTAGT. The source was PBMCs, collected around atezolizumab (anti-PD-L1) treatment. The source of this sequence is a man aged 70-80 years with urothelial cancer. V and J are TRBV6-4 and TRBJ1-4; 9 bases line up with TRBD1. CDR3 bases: TGTGCCAGCAGGGAAAGGACAGGGGCGCGGAATGAAAAACTGTTTTTT. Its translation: CASRERTGARNEKLFF.